The text below deals with one T cell receptor (beta chain). Between the trimmed V and J ends, which lost 7 bases and 7 bases, there was a span of 14 bases. The germline gives CDR1 MDHEN, CDR2 SYDVKM. The CDR3 is 13 amino acids. Generated by immunoSEQ multiplex PCR, the TCRdb table keeps only in-frame clones and is missing some. The table lists 85,000 to 130,000 clones, around 85% of them singletons. The data were obtained in a study of blood T cell repertoires in COVID-19. The TCR comes from a woman at least 80 years old with active or convalescent COVID-19. Specimen: peripheral blood. The chain combines TRBV28 with TRBJ1-5, with D perhaps TRBD1 (6 bases). CDR3: CASIGRGHQPQHF. The CDR3, as DNA: TGTGCCAGCATTGGGCGGGGGCACCAGCCCCAGCATTTT.